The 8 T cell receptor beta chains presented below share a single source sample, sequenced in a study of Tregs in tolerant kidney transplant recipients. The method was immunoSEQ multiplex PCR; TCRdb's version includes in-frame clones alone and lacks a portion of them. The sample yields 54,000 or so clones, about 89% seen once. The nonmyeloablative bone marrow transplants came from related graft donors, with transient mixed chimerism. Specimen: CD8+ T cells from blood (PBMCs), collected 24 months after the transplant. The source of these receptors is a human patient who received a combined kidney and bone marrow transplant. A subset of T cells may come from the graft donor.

The CDR3 DNA sequence: TGTGCCACCAGGCCACAGGGGGCGGTCGGGGAGCTGTTTTTT. Translation gives CATRPQGAVGELFF. V is TRBV15 and J is TRBJ2-2, with 9 bases aligning to TRBD1. The V segment lost 6 bases and the J segment 7 bases; nucleotides outside the gene matches: 6. The CDR3 is 14 amino acids. Germline CDR1 is LNHNV and CDR2 is YYDKDF (reference sequence).

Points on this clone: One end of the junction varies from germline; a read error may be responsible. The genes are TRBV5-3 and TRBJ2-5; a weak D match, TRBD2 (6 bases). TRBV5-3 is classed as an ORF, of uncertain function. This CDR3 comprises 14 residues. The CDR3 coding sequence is TGTGTCAGAAGCCCGGCGGGGAACCAAGAGACCCAGTACTTC. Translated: CVRSPAGNQETQYF.

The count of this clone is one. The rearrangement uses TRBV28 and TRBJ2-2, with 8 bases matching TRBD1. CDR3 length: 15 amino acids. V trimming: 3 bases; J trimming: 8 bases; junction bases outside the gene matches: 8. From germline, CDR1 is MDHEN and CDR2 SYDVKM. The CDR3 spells CASSFWQGAGGELFF. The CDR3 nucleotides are TGTGCCAGCAGTTTTTGGCAGGGGGCAGGTGGGGAGCTGTTTTTT. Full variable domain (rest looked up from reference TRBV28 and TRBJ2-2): DVKVTQSSRYLVKRTGEKVFLECVQDMDHENMFWYRQDPGLGLRLIYFSYDVKMKEKGDIPEGYSVSREKKERFSLILESASTNQTSMYLCASSFWQGAGGELFFGEGSRLTVL.

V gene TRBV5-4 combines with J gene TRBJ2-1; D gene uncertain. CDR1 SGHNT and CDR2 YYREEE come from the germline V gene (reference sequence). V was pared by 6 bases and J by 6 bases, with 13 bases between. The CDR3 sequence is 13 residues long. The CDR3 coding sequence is TGTGCCAGCACCCCCCTTCCTCTCAATGAGCAGTTCTTC. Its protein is CASTPLPLNEQFF.

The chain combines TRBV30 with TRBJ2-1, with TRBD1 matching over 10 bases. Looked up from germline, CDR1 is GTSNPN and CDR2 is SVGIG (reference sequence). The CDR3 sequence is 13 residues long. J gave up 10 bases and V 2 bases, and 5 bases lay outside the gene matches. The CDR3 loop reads CAWSLGTGDEQFF. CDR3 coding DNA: TGTGCCTGGAGTCTCGGGACAGGGGACGAGCAGTTCTTC.

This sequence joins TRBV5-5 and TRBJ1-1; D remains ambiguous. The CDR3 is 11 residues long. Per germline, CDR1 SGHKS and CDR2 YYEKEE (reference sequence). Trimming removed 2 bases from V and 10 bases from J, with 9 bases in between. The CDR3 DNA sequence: TGTGCCAGCAGCTTTGGAGCTGGAGCTTTCTTT. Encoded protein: CASSFGAGAFF.

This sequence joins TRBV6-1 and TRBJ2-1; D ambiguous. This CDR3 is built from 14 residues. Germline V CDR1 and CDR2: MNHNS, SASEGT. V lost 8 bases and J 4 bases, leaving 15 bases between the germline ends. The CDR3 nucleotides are TGTGCCAGCTCCGTGTTAAACAGTTACAATGAGCAGTTCTTC. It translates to CASSVLNSYNEQFF.

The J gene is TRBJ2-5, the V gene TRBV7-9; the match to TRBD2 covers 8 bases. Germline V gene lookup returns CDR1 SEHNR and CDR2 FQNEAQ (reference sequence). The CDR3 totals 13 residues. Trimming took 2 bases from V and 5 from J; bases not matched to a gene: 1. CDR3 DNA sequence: TGTGCCAGCAGCTTACCGGGGGGGGAGACCCAGTACTTC. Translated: CASSLPGGETQYF.